This TCR beta chain was profiled in a study of blood T cell repertoires in COVID-19. The assay was immunoSEQ multiplex PCR, and TCRdb's table has in-frame clones only and misses some. The sample carries 450,000 to 500,000 clones, around 85% recorded once. The CDR3 is 13 residues long. CDR1 GTSNPN and CDR2 SVGIG come from the germline V gene (reference sequence). With 0 bases removed from V and 5 bases from J, the gap between germline ends came to 8 bases. This receptor was identified in a woman aged 55-75 years who had recovered from COVID-19. The sample comprised PBMCs or T cells enriched from blood (not recorded which). The gene calls are TRBV30 and TRBJ1-5, with D hard to call. The CDR3 loop reads CAWSVQRDQPQHF. For the CDR3, the DNA is TGTGCCTGGAGTGTACAGAGGGATCAGCCCCAGCATTTT.